The following is a T cell receptor (beta chain) sequence with its context. The record originates from a study of technical replicates of blood from several donors. Produced via immunoSEQ multiplex PCR; TCRdb's table is partial and in-frame only. The repertoire holds about 60,000 clones, almost 95% seen once, with more than 4% in the top ten. Germline V gives CDR1 SGHTA, CDR2 FQGNSA. V was cut by 2 bases and J by 2 bases, with 5 bases left in between. The CDR3 length is 13 residues. This clonotype was sampled from a human donor in good health. Some clones in this sample may be carry-over from other donors' samples. This rearrangement joins TRBV7-2 to TRBJ2-3; D is unclear. The specimen sequenced was PBMCs. The CDR3, as DNA: TGTGCCAGCAGCTTACTAGACACAGATACGCAGTATTTT. Its protein product is CASSLLDTDTQYF.